This T cell receptor beta chain was profiled in a study of blood T cell repertoires in COVID-19. Study overall: From the United States, Italy and Spain came samples of acute and convalescent COVID-19. PBMCs, B-cell-depleted T cells, or T cells provided the cDNA or gDNA that made up the material.

Some clones are missing from TCRdb's copy, which holds only in-frame ones; the method was immunoSEQ multiplex PCR. Here the sample spans 200,000 to 300,000 clones, 84% being singletons. From germline, CDR1 is LNHNV and CDR2 YYDKDF (reference sequence). The CDR3 extends over 14 amino acids. Trimming removed 8 bases from V and 2 bases from J, with 13 bases in between. The V gene is TRBV15, the J gene TRBJ2-1; possible D gene TRBD2, 6 bases. Specimen: peripheral blood. The receptor comes from a man aged 35-49 years who had recovered from COVID-19. This CDR3 reads CATEAGRTYNEQFF. Written as DNA, the CDR3 is TGTGCCACCGAGGCGGGGCGCACCTACAATGAGCAGTTCTTC.